This is a list of T cell receptor beta chains from one sample in a study of blood T cell repertoires in COVID-19. Data came from immunoSEQ multiplex PCR; TCRdb stores just in-frame clones and leaves some out. The sample yields some 180,000 clones, roughly four fifths seen once. The sequenced sample consisted of peripheral blood. Receptor source: a human donor in a cohort sampled during active COVID-19. Each CDR3 is given with its conserved first and last residue. D genes are given only for firm matches. A row's size may be missing; if present it is once, few, many or a size class.

abundance	len	v_gene	d_gene	j_gene	CDR3aa	CDR3nt
-	17	TRBV10-2	TRBD2	TRBJ2-1	CASSEAGLAGGLNEQFF	TGCGCCAGCAGTGAGGCGGGACTAGCGGGGGGGCTCAATGAGCAGTTCTTC
-	16	TRBV19	-	TRBJ1-5	CASSIDLARYDQPQHF	TGTGCCAGTAGTATAGATCTGGCCAGGTACGATCAGCCCCAGCATTTT
-	18	TRBV3-1/TRBV3-2	-	TRBJ2-6	CASSPPGGHLFKANVLTF	TGTGCCAGCAGCCCCCCTGGGGGACACCTCTTTAAGGCCAACGTCCTGACTTTC
-	12	TRBV12-3/TRBV12-4	-	TRBJ1-4	CASSLGGRRLFF	TGTGCCAGCAGTTTAGGGGGGAGGAGACTGTTTTTT
-	15	TRBV10-2	-	TRBJ1-3	CASSWTASSGNTIYF	TGCGCCAGCAGTTGGACAGCTAGCTCTGGAAACACCATATATTTT
-	16	TRBV5-1	TRBD2	TRBJ2-5	CASSQEASGGFETQYF	TGCGCCAGCAGCCAGGAGGCTAGCGGGGGGTTTGAGACCCAGTACTTC
-	16	TRBV6-6	-	TRBJ1-2	CASSRGDTGRRYGYTF	TGTGCCAGCAGTCGTGGGGATACAGGGAGACGGTATGGCTACACCTTC
-	15	TRBV9	TRBD1	TRBJ2-5	CASSVSGGYQETQYF	TGTGCCAGCAGCGTTTCAGGGGGCTACCAAGAGACCCAGTACTTC
-	14	TRBV5-4	-	TRBJ2-7	CASSLDQASHEQYF	TGTGCCAGCAGCTTGGATCAGGCCAGCCACGAGCAGTACTTC
-	16	TRBV19	TRBD2	TRBJ2-1	CASSPRRTSGYNEQFF	TGTGCCAGTAGTCCACGGCGGACTAGCGGATACAATGAGCAGTTCTTC
-	14	TRBV10-1	-	TRBJ2-1	CASSESFRRNEQFF	TGCGCCAGCAGTGAATCCTTTCGGCGGAATGAGCAGTTCTTC
-	15	TRBV5-1	-	TRBJ2-3	CASSPGLFYTDTQYF	TGCGCCAGCAGCCCCGGACTTTTTTACACAGATACGCAGTATTTT
once	16	TRBV4-2	-	TRBJ2-3	CASSRVGGTSTDTQYF	TGTGCCAGCAGCCGGGTCGGAGGGACCAGCACAGATACGCAGTATTTT
once	15	TRBV7-2	-	TRBJ1-1	CASSSGQGWHTEAFF	TGTGCCAGCAGCTCGGGCCAGGGATGGCACACTGAAGCTTTCTTT
-	14	TRBV4-1	-	TRBJ1-2	CASSQRAGRDGYTF	TGCGCCAGCAGCCAGAGGGCGGGACGGGATGGCTACACCTTC
-	15	TRBV5-1	TRBD1	TRBJ1-5	CASSLAGTGNQPQHF	TGCGCCAGCAGCTTGGCCGGGACAGGAAATCAGCCCCAGCATTTT
-	16	TRBV6-6	TRBD1	TRBJ2-7	CASSFSPGQGPYEQYF	TGTGCCAGCAGCTTCAGCCCGGGACAGGGCCCCTACGAGCAGTACTTC
-	20	TRBV4-2	TRBD2	TRBJ2-3	CASSQEFGGGASGSTDTQYF	TGTGCCAGCAGCCAAGAGTTTGGCGGGGGGGCCTCGGGTTCCACAGATACGCAGTATTTT
-	14	TRBV30	-	TRBJ2-7	CAWGRGQHLYEQYF	TGTGCCTGGGGCCGGGGTCAGCATTTATACGAGCAGTACTTC
-	16	TRBV4-2	-	TRBJ1-3	CASSQDGNRGGNTIYF	TGTGCCAGCAGCCAAGACGGCAATCGAGGGGGAAACACCATATATTTT
-	15	TRBV7-6	-	TRBJ2-2	CASSVGSGWTGELFF	TGTGCCAGCAGCGTCGGGTCAGGGTGGACCGGGGAGCTGTTTTTT
-	14	TRBV5-1	-	TRBJ1-4	CASSLSLEGEKLFF	TGCGCCAGCAGCTTGTCACTTGAGGGTGAAAAACTGTTTTTT
-	15	TRBV30	-	TRBJ1-3	CAWTRGWDSGNTIYF	TGTGCCTGGACCCGAGGGTGGGACTCTGGAAACACCATATATTTT
-	15	TRBV25-1	TRBD1	TRBJ2-3	CASSAHRGLGDTQYF	TGTGCCAGCAGTGCCCACAGGGGATTAGGAGATACGCAGTATTTT
-	12	TRBV2	-	TRBJ2-3	CASRQVTDTQYF	TGTGCCAGCAGACAGGTCACAGATACGCAGTATTTT
-	13	TRBV19	-	TRBJ1-1	CASSNNRETEAFF	TGTGCCAGTAGTAATAACAGGGAAACTGAAGCTTTCTTT
-	19	TRBV4-1	-	TRBJ1-6	CASSQLPLRVPRGVSPLHF	TGCGCCAGCAGCCAACTACCATTACGAGTACCTCGAGGAGTGTCACCCCTCCACTTT
once	19	TRBV6-2/TRBV6-3	TRBD2	TRBJ2-3	CASSFNPGLAGPSTDTQYF	TGTGCCAGCAGTTTCAACCCGGGACTAGCGGGACCTAGCACAGATACGCAGTATTTT
few	15	TRBV11-1	TRBD1	TRBJ1-1	CASSLVRQGDTEAFF	TGTGCCAGCAGCTTAGTTCGTCAGGGGGACACTGAAGCTTTCTTT
-	15	TRBV11-2	-	TRBJ1-1	CASSLPGQIHTEAFF	TGTGCCAGCAGCTTACCCGGACAGATCCACACTGAAGCTTTCTTT
once	14	TRBV13	-	TRBJ2-7	CASSLRQTFYEQYF	TGTGCCAGCAGCTTAAGGCAGACTTTCTACGAGCAGTACTTC
-	16	TRBV5-1	-	TRBJ1-2	CASSLGEAESNYGYTF	TGCGCCAGCAGCTTGGGCGAGGCGGAATCTAACTATGGCTACACCTTC
-	17	TRBV25-1	TRBD1	TRBJ2-2	CASSDMDRGLRTGELFF	TGTGCCAGCAGTGATATGGACAGGGGGCTTCGAACCGGGGAGCTGTTTTTT
-	17	TRBV3-1/TRBV3-2	TRBD1	TRBJ2-7	CASSQDRRYRGLYEQYF	TGTGCCAGCAGCCAAGATCGAAGGTACAGGGGGTTATACGAGCAGTACTTC
-	15	TRBV19	-	TRBJ1-2	CASTPVGTRSYGYTF	TGTGCCAGTACCCCCGTGGGGACAAGGTCCTATGGCTACACCTTC
once	19	TRBV9	TRBD1	TRBJ2-4	CASSVEPRQGTLAKNIQYF	TGTGCCAGCAGCGTAGAGCCGCGACAGGGCACTTTAGCCAAAAACATTCAGTACTTC
-	14	TRBV13	-	TRBJ2-7	CASSFSTGTYEQYF	TGTGCCAGCAGCTTCTCTACAGGGACCTACGAGCAGTACTTC
-	15	TRBV6-4	TRBD1	TRBJ2-7	CASSDSRDRGFEQYF	TGTGCCAGCAGTGACTCCCGGGACAGGGGGTTCGAGCAGTACTTC
-	16	TRBV4-1	-	TRBJ2-1	CASSQEGGGAHNEQFF	TGCGCCAGCAGCCAAGAAGGGGGCGGGGCCCACAATGAGCAGTTCTTC
-	13	TRBV5-6	-	TRBJ1-5	CASSSGSGQPQHF	TGTGCCAGCAGCTCAGGGTCAGGTCAGCCCCAGCATTTT
-	15	TRBV10-2	-	TRBJ1-6	CASRQKTAPVSPLHF	TGCGCCAGCAGGCAGAAGACAGCTCCCGTTTCACCCCTCCACTTT
once	15	TRBV5-8	-	TRBJ2-3	CASSKGDRGSDTQYF	TGTGCCAGCAGCAAGGGAGATAGAGGCTCAGATACGCAGTATTTT
-	15	TRBV19	TRBD1	TRBJ1-1	CASSSGQGWSTEAFF	TGTGCCAGTAGTTCTGGACAGGGATGGAGTACTGAAGCTTTCTTT
-	16	TRBV6-4	TRBD1	TRBJ2-2	CASSSRQGPNTGELFF	TGTGCCAGCAGCAGTAGACAGGGTCCGAACACCGGGGAGCTGTTTTTT
-	14	TRBV7-2	-	TRBJ1-4	CASSFMEAGEKLFF	TGTGCCAGCAGCTTTATGGAGGCGGGTGAAAAACTGTTTTTT
once	18	TRBV11-3	-	TRBJ2-1	CASSLEWGERSSYNEQFF	TGTGCCAGCAGCTTAGAGTGGGGGGAGAGGAGCTCCTACAATGAGCAGTTCTTC
-	15	TRBV5-1	-	TRBJ1-1	CASSPSTGRNTEAFF	TGCGCCAGCAGCCCATCCACAGGGCGGAACACTGAAGCTTTCTTT